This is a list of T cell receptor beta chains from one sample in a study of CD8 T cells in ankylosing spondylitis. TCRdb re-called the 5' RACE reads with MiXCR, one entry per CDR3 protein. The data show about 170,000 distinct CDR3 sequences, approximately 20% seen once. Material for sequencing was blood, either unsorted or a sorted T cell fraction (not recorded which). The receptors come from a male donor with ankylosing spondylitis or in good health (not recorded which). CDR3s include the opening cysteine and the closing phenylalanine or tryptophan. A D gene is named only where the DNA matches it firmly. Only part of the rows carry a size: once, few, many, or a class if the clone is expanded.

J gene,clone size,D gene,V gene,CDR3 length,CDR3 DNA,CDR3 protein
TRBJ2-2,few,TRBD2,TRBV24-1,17,TGTGCCACCAGTGATGGGGCGGGAGGGCCAAGCACCGGGGAGCTGTTTTTT,CATSDGAGGPSTGELFF
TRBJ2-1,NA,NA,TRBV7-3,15,TGTGCCAGCAGCCCCGCCGGGACACGTTACAATGAGCAGTTCTTC,CASSPAGTRYNEQFF
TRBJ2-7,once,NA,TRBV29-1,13,TGCAGCGTTGAAGACGGTGGGGCGAGGGAGCAGTACTTC,CSVEDGGAREQYF
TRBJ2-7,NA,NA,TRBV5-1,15,TGCGCCAGCAGCTTGACGGCAGGGCCAAACTACGAGCAGTACTTC,CASSLTAGPNYEQYF
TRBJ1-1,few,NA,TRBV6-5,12,TGTGCCACCGAGACAGGGAACACTGAAGCTTTCTTT,CATETGNTEAFF
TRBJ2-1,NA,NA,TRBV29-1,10,TGCAGCGTTTACGGTGGTGAGCAGTTCTTC,CSVYGGEQFF
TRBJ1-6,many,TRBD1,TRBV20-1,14,TGCAGTGCTAGGGGGACAGCTACTAATTCACCCCTCCACTTT,CSARGTATNSPLHF
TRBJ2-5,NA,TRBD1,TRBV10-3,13,TGTGCCATCAGTGCGGACAGGGGAGAGACCCAGTACTTC,CAISADRGETQYF
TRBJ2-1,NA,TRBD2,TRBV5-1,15,TGCGCCAGCAGCTTGGAGGGACTAGTGTACAATGAGCAGTTCTTC,CASSLEGLVYNEQFF
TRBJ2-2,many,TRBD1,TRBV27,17,TGTGCCAGCAGTCGGACAGGGACCCTCCTGAACACCGGGGAGCTGTTTTTT,CASSRTGTLLNTGELFF
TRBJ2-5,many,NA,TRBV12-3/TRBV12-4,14,TGTGCCAGCAGTCCGTCGACAGGCGGGGAGACCCAGTACTTC,CASSPSTGGETQYF
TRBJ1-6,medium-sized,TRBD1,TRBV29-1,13,TGCAGCGTTGGGACAGGGTTTAATTCACCCCTCCACTTT,CSVGTGFNSPLHF
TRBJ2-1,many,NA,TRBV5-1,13,TGCGCCAGCAGCTTTTTGACGGACAATGAGCAGTTCTTC,CASSFLTDNEQFF
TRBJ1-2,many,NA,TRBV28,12,TGTGCCAGCAGTACTTTGGGGTATGGCTACACCTTC,CASSTLGYGYTF
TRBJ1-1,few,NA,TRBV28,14,TGTGCCAGCAGTGCACCTCCGGGACCGGTTGAAGCTTTCTTT,CASSAPPGPVEAFF
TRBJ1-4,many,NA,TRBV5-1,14,TGCGCCAGCGGACCAGGGGCAACTAATGAAAAACTGTTTTTT,CASGPGATNEKLFF
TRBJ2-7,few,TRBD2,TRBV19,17,TGTGCCAGTAGCGAACCCCCCCCTAGCGGGAGCCACCACGAGCAGTACTTC,CASSEPPPSGSHHEQYF
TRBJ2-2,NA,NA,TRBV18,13,TGTGCCAGCTCACCCTCCGGGACCGGGGAGCTGTTTTTT,CASSPSGTGELFF
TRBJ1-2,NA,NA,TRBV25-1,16,TGTGCCAGCAGTGAAAGGGTAGGACGGCTTAACTATGGCTACACCTTC,CASSERVGRLNYGYTF
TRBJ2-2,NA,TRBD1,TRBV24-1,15,TGTGCCACCAGTGATCCGGGACAGGGGGCCGGGGAGCTGTTTTTT,CATSDPGQGAGELFF
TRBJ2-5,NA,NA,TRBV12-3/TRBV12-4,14,TGTGCCAGCAGTTCATCCCAGGGGCAAGAGACCCAGTACTTC,CASSSSQGQETQYF
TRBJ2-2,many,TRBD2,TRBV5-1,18,TGCGCCAGCAGCCCAACGACAGGCTCTAGCGGGAGTAGCGGGGAGCTGTTTTTT,CASSPTTGSSGSSGELFF
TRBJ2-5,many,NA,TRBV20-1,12,TGCAGTGCCGCGGCTTTGGGGGAGACCCAGTACTTC,CSAAALGETQYF
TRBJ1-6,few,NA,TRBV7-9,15,TGTGCCAGCAGCTTAGCAGGGGAACGGAATTCACCCCTCCACTTT,CASSLAGERNSPLHF
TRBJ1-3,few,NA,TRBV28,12,TGTGCCAGCAGTTACTCAGGAAACACCATATATTTT,CASSYSGNTIYF
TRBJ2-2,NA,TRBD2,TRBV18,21,TGTGCCAGCTCTACCCCTCGCCCGAAGGATAGCGGGAGTTCGAACACCGGGGAGCTGTTTTTT,CASSTPRPKDSGSSNTGELFF